The present TCR beta chain was sequenced within a study of identical twins. Study-wide results and limits: Out-of-frame alpha sequences common to twins exhibited an excess of low generation probability. Out-of-frame TCR alpha sharing observed in monozygotic twins exceeded model estimates.

This clonotype showed up many times. The antigen remains undetermined. This CDR3 has 11 amino acids. Germline CDR1 reads DFQATT; CDR2 reads SNEGSKA (reference sequence). V lost 4 bases and J lost 6, with 9 bases in between. Healthy Caucasian individuals made up all the donors. Each cDNA held unique molecular identifiers, and template switching gave it a universal primer site. TCRdb re-analysed the 5' RACE reads in MiXCR, keeping a single row per CDR3 protein. This sample has about 240,000 distinct CDR3 sequences, with under 12% found just once. This rearrangement joins TRBV20-1 to TRBJ1-2; D is perhaps TRBD1 (5 bases). This clonotype was sampled from a man aged 50 or older in good health. Sequenced: memory T cells sorted from blood. The CDR3 protein is CSATGPHGYTF. DNA of the CDR3: TGCAGTGCTACAGGGCCCCATGGCTACACCTTC.